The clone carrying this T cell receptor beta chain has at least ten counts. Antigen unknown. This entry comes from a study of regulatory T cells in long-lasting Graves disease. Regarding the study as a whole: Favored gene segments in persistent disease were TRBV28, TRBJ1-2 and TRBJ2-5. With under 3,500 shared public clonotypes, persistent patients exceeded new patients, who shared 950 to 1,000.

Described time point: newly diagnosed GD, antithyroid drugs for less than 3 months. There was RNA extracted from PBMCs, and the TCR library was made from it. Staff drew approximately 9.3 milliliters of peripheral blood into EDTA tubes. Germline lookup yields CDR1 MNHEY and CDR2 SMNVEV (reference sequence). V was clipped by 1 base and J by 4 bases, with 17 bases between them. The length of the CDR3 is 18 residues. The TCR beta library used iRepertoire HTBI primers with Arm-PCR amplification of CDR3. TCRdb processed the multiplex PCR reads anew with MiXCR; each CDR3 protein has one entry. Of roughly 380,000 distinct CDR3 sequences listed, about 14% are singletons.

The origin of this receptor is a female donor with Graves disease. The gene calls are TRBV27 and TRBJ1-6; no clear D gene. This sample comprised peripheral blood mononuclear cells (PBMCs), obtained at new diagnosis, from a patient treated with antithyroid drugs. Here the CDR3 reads CASSLWSYGNTYNSPLHF. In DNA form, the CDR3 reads TGTGCCAGCAGTTTATGGTCGTATGGGAACACGTATAATTCACCCCTCCACTTT.